Listed below are T cell receptor beta chains from one sample, sequenced in a study of cytomegalovirus exposure and HLA in healthy donors. The assay was immunoSEQ multiplex PCR, and TCRdb's table has in-frame clones only and misses some. The sample includes about 140,000 clones, over 75% of them seen just once. Sequencing was carried out using PBMCs. The receptors originated from a man aged 40-55 years in good health and CMV-seronegative. CDR3s leave out the opening cysteine and the closing phenylalanine or tryptophan. Fields, in order: CDR3 length, V gene, clone size, J gene, CDR3 protein. Clone size is given for some rows only: seen once, a few or many times, or a class if the clone is expanded.

11,TRBV30,.,TRBJ1-2,AWRVGQNYGYT
14,TRBV11-2,.,TRBJ2-1,ASSHRQGKVGNEQF
14,TRBV6-6,.,TRBJ2-2,ASSYSLVGGTGELF
13,TRBV7-2,.,TRBJ2-7,ASSLGGGETYEQY
16,TRBV4-1,.,TRBJ2-1,ASSQEGRREGGGWRQF
18,TRBV4-1,few,TRBJ2-6,ASSHSLTGGPLSGANVLT
14,TRBV27,.,TRBJ2-5,ASSPNPSGRGETQY
12,TRBV28,.,TRBJ2-1,ASSSRGGNNEQF
13,TRBV13,few,TRBJ1-2,ASSLGGGLNYGYT
11,TRBV18,few,TRBJ1-2,ASSPSANYGYT
12,TRBV11-1,few,TRBJ1-4,ASSLARGEEKLF
11,TRBV29-1,once,TRBJ1-1,SVGQRMNTEAF
11,TRBV7-9,.,TRBJ2-5,SSSFSGVETQY
12,TRBV6-6,.,TRBJ1-2,ASSYGTGDRGYT
14,TRBV27,.,TRBJ2-1,ASSPSGGSSYNEQF
13,TRBV6-5,.,TRBJ1-2,ASSYSGGQGFGYT
14,TRBV27,.,TRBJ1-4,ASRNNDRGRDEKLF
15,TRBV7-9,.,TRBJ2-5,SSSLERTSGYQETQY
14,TRBV11-2,.,TRBJ2-3,ASSIKAAGAPDTQY
12,TRBV19,.,TRBJ1-5,ASSIGQGGQPQH
13,TRBV27,once,TRBJ2-5,ASRTAGAYQETQY
12,TRBV5-1,.,TRBJ2-7,ASSSRDRDYEQY
11,TRBV7-3,.,TRBJ2-7,ASSLQQGMQQY
10,TRBV28,.,TRBJ1-1,ASSSVGRKAF
12,TRBV28,.,TRBJ1-3,ASTYRGAGNTIY
14,TRBV7-3,once,TRBJ2-3,ASSLVGGATGDTQY
12,TRBV5-1,.,TRBJ1-1,ASSLRTANTEAF
11,TRBV2,.,TRBJ2-2,ASRPTGPGELF
13,TRBV19,once,TRBJ2-1,ASSISGTGGVEQF
14,TRBV6-5,.,TRBJ1-2,ASSYPTGGTIYGYT
17,TRBV7-9,.,TRBJ2-1,ASSLGFSRGRLAYNEQF
14,TRBV4-1,.,TRBJ1-3,ASSQGGREYGNTIY
17,TRBV11-2,.,TRBJ1-1,ASSLGWDRTGSMNTEAF
14,TRBV4-1,.,TRBJ1-2,ASSPRGGRSGYGYT
13,TRBV10-3,.,TRBJ2-5,AISGLAGVTETQY
19,TRBV19,.,TRBJ1-3,ASSSRDRGYKASDSGNTIY
14,TRBV9,.,TRBJ2-3,ASSAGLVRGTDTQY
15,TRBV14,.,TRBJ2-7,ASSQTYTGGDPYEQY